The 7 T cell receptor beta chains below all came from one sample that was sequenced in a study of T cells in Graves' hyperthyroidism and ophthalmopathy. Researchers amplified the TCR beta CDR3 regions from RNA transcripts. An initial round of RT-PCR targeting the TCR CDR3 relied on the HTBI primer set. MiXCR, applied by TCRdb to the multiplex PCR reads, yields one record per CDR3 protein. The sample records around 300,000 distinct CDR3 sequences, roughly 14% being singletons. Sequencing used blood. These receptors were obtained from a woman aged 30 to 39 with Graves' hyperthyroidism.

This clonotype has a count of ten or more. This chain joins TRBV28 and TRBJ2-1, with D perhaps given as TRBD1 or TRBD2 (5 bases each). The germline V gene encodes CDR1 MDHEN and CDR2 SYDVKM. CDR3 length equals 15 residues. V was clipped by 6 bases and J by 12 bases, with 24 bases between them. The CDR3 reads CASSGISWGSFWQFF. The CDR3 DNA reads as TGTGCCAGCAGCGGGATTAGCTGGGGGTCCTTTTGGCAGTTCTTC.

This clonotype occurred many times. The V call is TRBV30, the J call TRBJ2-2; TRBD2 is a possible D gene (5 bases). The V end lost 4 bases, the J end lost 7 bases, and 10 bases lay between the germline ends. CDR1 GTSNPN and CDR2 SVGIG come from the germline V gene (reference sequence). CDR3 length: 12 amino acids. In DNA form, the CDR3 reads TGTGCCTGGAACGGGGTGGACGGGGAGCTGTTTTTT. It codes for CAWNGVDGELFF.

This clonotype was seen repeatedly, ten times or more. This chain joins TRBV2 and TRBJ1-5; the D gene is possibly TRBD1 (6 bases). V dropped 8 bases and J dropped 4 bases, with 12 bases sitting between them. Germline-derived CDR1 and CDR2 are SNHLY and FYNNEI. The CDR3 has 13 amino acids. CDR3 coding DNA: TGTGCCAGCGGGGGGGGGCGGAATCAGCCCCAGCATTTT. It yields the protein CASGGGRNQPQHF.

This clonotype was recorded at least ten times. The chain links TRBV7-2 to TRBJ1-2; D is uncertain. V was shortened by 0 bases and J by 3 bases, with 23 bases between the two germline ends. This CDR3 region has 19 residues. Germline CDR1 SGHTA, CDR2 FQGNSA. CDR3 nucleotide sequence: TGTGCCAGCAGCTTAGCAAAACCCTGGGGAGTTGGAGTACACTATGGCTACACCTTC. The encoded protein is CASSLAKPWGVGVHYGYTF.

This clonotype occurred a few times. The V and J genes are TRBV4-2 and TRBJ2-2; D unresolved. Germline values: CDR1 LGHNA, CDR2 YNFKEQ. The CDR3 loop spans 15 amino acids. V was trimmed by 4 bases and J by 5 bases, leaving 14 bases between them. Here the CDR3 reads CASSPLVDGTGELFF. DNA for the CDR3: TGTGCCAGCAGCCCCCTGGTTGATGGAACCGGGGAGCTGTTTTTT.

This clonotype was observed many times. This sequence joins TRBV6-2 or TRBV6-3 and TRBJ2-1, with 10 nucleotides matching TRBD1. The CDR3 covers 15 residues. After removal of 5 bases from V and 6 bases from J, the junction contained 7 bases not matched to a gene. Looked up from germline, CDR1 is MNHEY and CDR2 is SVGEGT. The chain's CDR3 is CASSLWDRGSNEQFF. In DNA, the CDR3 is TGTGCCAGCAGTCTGTGGGACAGGGGAAGCAATGAGCAGTTCTTC.

This clonotype was counted at least ten times. The chain combines TRBV28 with TRBJ2-7, with D maybe TRBD2 (6 bases). Trimming stripped 6 bases from V and 6 bases from J, with 18 bases between. The CDR3 runs 14 residues. Germline values: CDR1 MDHEN, CDR2 SYDVKM. CDR3 sequence reads: CASSPSGGQSEQYF. In nucleotides, the CDR3 is TGTGCCAGCAGCCCGTCCGGGGGTCAGTCCGAGCAGTACTTC.